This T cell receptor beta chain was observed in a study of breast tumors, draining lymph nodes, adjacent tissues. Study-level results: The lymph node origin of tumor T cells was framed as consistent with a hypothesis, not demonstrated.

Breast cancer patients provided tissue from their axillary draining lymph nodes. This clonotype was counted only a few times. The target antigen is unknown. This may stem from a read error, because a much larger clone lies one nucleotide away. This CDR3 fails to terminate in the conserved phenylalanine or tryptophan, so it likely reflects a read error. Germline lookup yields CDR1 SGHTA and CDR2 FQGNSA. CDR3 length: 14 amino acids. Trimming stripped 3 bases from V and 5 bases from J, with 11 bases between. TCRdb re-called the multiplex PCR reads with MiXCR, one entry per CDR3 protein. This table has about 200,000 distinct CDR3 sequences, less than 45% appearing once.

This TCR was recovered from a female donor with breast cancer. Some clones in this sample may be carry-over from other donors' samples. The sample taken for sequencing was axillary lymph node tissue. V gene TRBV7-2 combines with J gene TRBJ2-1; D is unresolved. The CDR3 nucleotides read TGTGCCAGCAGCTTTAGGTCCCGAAACAATGAGCAGTTCCTC. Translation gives CASSFRSRNNEQFL.